The 25 T cell receptor beta chains in this list originate from one sample, sequenced in a study of blood T cell repertoires in COVID-19 (dated by TCRdb to about 2020). Receptors were amplified or captured by the immunoSEQ multiplex PCR assay. This immuneACCESS table, as held by TCRdb, lists in-frame sequences with V and J called but not all clones. Of the missing ones, under half trace to an unresolved V gene in checked studies; the others have no known cause. The sample data list 150,000 to 200,000 clones, and around 73% of these were observed just once. The ten largest clones represent roughly 17% of the sample. Input material: PBMCs or T cells enriched from blood (not recorded which). The source of these receptors is a woman between 50 and 59 years old who had recovered from COVID-19.

This rearrangement joins TRBV28 to TRBJ2-7, with 10 nucleotides matching TRBD1. Per the germline V gene, CDR1 is MDHEN and CDR2 is SYDVKM. The CDR3 spans 16 residues. The trim removed 3 bases at V and 3 bases at J, leaving 8 bases unmatched. CDR3: CASSFYFGDRGYEQYF. The CDR3 bases are TGTGCCAGCAGTTTTTATTTCGGGGACAGGGGCTACGAGCAGTACTTC.

J is TRBJ1-2 and V is TRBV28; D might be TRBD1 (5 bases). Per the germline V gene, CDR1 is MDHEN and CDR2 is SYDVKM. This CDR3 spans 14 amino acids. V was clipped by 3 bases and J by 4 bases, with 12 bases between them. The CDR3 is CASSLGLGGYGYTF. DNA for the CDR3: TGTGCCAGCAGTTTGGGGCTGGGCGGCTATGGCTACACCTTC.

The gene calls are TRBV3-1 (or the pseudogene TRBV3-2) and TRBJ2-7; 9 bases are shared with TRBD2. With 1 base clipped from V and 0 bases from J, the junction kept 10 bases outside the gene matches. This CDR3 comprises 18 residues. Germline V gives CDR1 LGHDT, CDR2 YNNKEL (reference sequence). The CDR3 DNA reads TGTGCCAGCAGCCAAGCCAGCCTAGCGGGGACGAGCTCCTACGAGCAGTACTTC. Protein product: CASSQASLAGTSSYEQYF.

J is TRBJ2-1 and V is TRBV6-5; weak D call: TRBD2 (6 bases). From germline, CDR1 is MNHEY and CDR2 SVGAGI. Trimming removed 0 bases at V and 6 bases at J, with 15 bases between. This CDR3 spans 16 amino acids. CDR3 in amino acids: CASSYSDPGASNEQFF. CDR3 nucleotides: TGTGCCAGCAGTTACTCTGACCCGGGAGCCAGCAATGAGCAGTTCTTC.

A single count supports this clone. The V and J genes are TRBV28 and TRBJ2-7; 9 bases map to TRBD2. The trim removed 2 bases at V and 0 bases at J, leaving 5 bases unmatched. This CDR3 spans 16 amino acids. In germline, CDR1 is MDHEN, CDR2 SYDVKM. CDR3 residues: CASSLAGGGSSYEQYF. DNA of the CDR3: TGTGCCAGCAGTTTAGCGGGAGGGGGCAGCTCCTACGAGCAGTACTTC.

The V and J genes are TRBV7-2 and TRBJ2-3; D may be TRBD2 (6 bases). CDR1 is SGHTA and CDR2 is FQGNSA in the germline V gene. The CDR3 sequence is 15 residues long. V lost 1 base and J 4 bases, leaving 12 bases between the germline ends. CDR3 bases: TGTGCCAGCAGCTTAGGACTAGTCGGGGCAGATACGCAGTATTTT. It translates to CASSLGLVGADTQYF.

This clone was detected only a few times. The DNA for the CDR3 is TGTGCCAGCAGAAGTAGCGGGAGCTCCTACAATGAGCAGTTCTTC. Its protein product is CASRSSGSSYNEQFF. V gene TRBV5-6 combines with J gene TRBJ2-1, with TRBD2 matching over 9 bases. V shed 5 bases and J 0 bases; nucleotides not matched to a gene: 3. The length of the CDR3 is 15 residues. Germline CDR1 reads SGHDT; CDR2 reads YYEEEE.

The V and J genes are TRBV5-1 and TRBJ1-4; 8 nucleotides line up with TRBD1. With 1 base clipped from V and 4 bases from J, the junction kept 6 bases outside the gene matches. Germline V gene lookup returns CDR1 SGHRS and CDR2 YFSETQ. This CDR3 contains 16 residues. The CDR3 DNA reads TGCGCCAGCAGCTTGACTTCTGGACAGGGTAATGAAAAACTGTTTTTT. It encodes CASSLTSGQGNEKLFF. The full variable domain, with the rest looked up from reference TRBV5-1 and TRBJ1-4, is KAGVTQTPRYLIKTRGQQVTLSCSPISGHRSVSWYQQTPGQGLQFLFEYFSETQRNKGNFPGRFSGRQFSNSRSEMNVSTLELGDSALYLCASSLTSGQGNEKLFFGSGTQLSVL.

The chain uses TRBV18 and TRBJ1-1, with TRBD1 as a possible D gene (5 bases). CDR3 length: 16 residues. Germline CDR1 is KGHSH and CDR2 is LQKENI. The V end lost 6 bases, the J end lost 0 bases, and 17 bases lay between the germline ends. CDR3 bases: TGTGCCAGCTCCCAGCGGGGCAGGGATATGAACACTGAAGCTTTCTTT. It translates to CASSQRGRDMNTEAFF.

This clone was seen only once. Compared with germline, one end of the junction differs, possibly owing to a read error. CDR3: CSVEGASGSNVLTF. CDR3 bases: TGCAGCGTTGAGGGGGCGAGTGGGTCCAACGTCCTGACTTTC. The rearrangement uses TRBV29-1 and TRBJ2-6, with a weak D call TRBD1 (6 bases). This CDR3 has 14 amino acids. Germline loops: CDR1 SQVTM, CDR2 ANQGSEA. Variable domain in full (rest from reference TRBV29-1 and TRBJ2-6): SAVISQKPSRDICQRGTSLTIQCQVDSQVTMMFWYRQQPGQSLTLIATANQGSEATYESGFVIDKFPISRPNLTFSTLTVSNMSPEDSSIYLCSVEGASGSNVLTFGAGSRLTVL.

V and J are TRBV12-5 and TRBJ1-2; D gene ambiguous. Germline lookup yields CDR1 LGHNT and CDR2 FRNRAP. The CDR3 covers 13 residues. Trimming removed 2 bases from V and 8 bases from J, with 12 bases in between. The CDR3 reads CASGLPQAGGYTF. The CDR3 nucleotides read TGTGCTAGTGGTTTGCCCCAGGCGGGCGGCTACACCTTC.

The V gene is TRBV27, the J gene TRBJ2-7; possible D gene TRBD2, 5 bases. The germline V and J ends were trimmed by 7 bases and 2 bases, with 15 bases remaining between them. CDR1 and CDR2 (germline): MNHEY, SMNVEV (reference sequence). There are 14 residues in the CDR3. The CDR3 reads CASTKRADAYEQYF. Here the CDR3 DNA reads TGTGCCAGCACCAAAAGAGCGGACGCCTACGAGCAGTACTTC.

The rearrangement links TRBV28 to TRBJ2-1; 9 positions agree with TRBD2. Losses at the gene ends were 2 bases for V and 5 bases for J; bases not matched to a gene: 13. From germline, CDR1 is MDHEN and CDR2 SYDVKM. The CDR3 covers 18 residues. CDR3 loop: CASSLQPRSGSFHNEQFF. CDR3 nucleotide sequence: TGTGCCAGCAGTTTACAGCCCCGTAGCGGGAGCTTCCACAATGAGCAGTTCTTC. The full variable domain, rest sourced from reference TRBV28 and TRBJ2-1, is DVKVTQSSRYLVKRTGEKVFLECVQDMDHENMFWYRQDPGLGLRLIYFSYDVKMKEKGDIPEGYSVSREKKERFSLILESASTNQTSMYLCASSLQPRSGSFHNEQFFGPGTRLTVL.

V is TRBV14 and J is TRBJ2-1; 7 bases fit TRBD1. Germline CDR1 SGHDN, CDR2 FVKESK. This CDR3 has 16 residues. The V gene end was trimmed by 4 bases and the J gene end by 6 bases; junction bases not matched to a gene: 12. The CDR3, as DNA: TGTGCCAGCAGCCTGACAGGGCACCGCGGTGGCAATGAGCAGTTCTTC. It yields the protein CASSLTGHRGGNEQFF.

The chain carries TRBV5-4 and TRBJ2-3, with 10 bases aligning to TRBD1. The CDR3 sequence is 15 residues long. Germline-derived CDR1 and CDR2 are SGHNT and YYREEE (reference sequence). The V gene end was trimmed by 5 bases and the J gene end by 3 bases; junction bases not matched to a gene: 6. CDR3 protein: CASSWGQGITDTQYF. The DNA of the CDR3 is TGTGCCAGCAGTTGGGGACAGGGGATTACAGATACGCAGTATTTT. The full variable domain, completed using reference TRBV5-4 and TRBJ2-3, is ETGVTQSPTHLIKTRGQQVTLRCSSQSGHNTVSWYQQALGQGPQFIFQYYREEENGRGNFPPRFSGLQFPNYSSELNVNALELDDSALYLCASSWGQGITDTQYFGPGTRLTVL.

This chain connects TRBV11-2 to TRBJ2-7; 8 bases line up with TRBD1. The junction had 7 bases not matched to a gene; V was cut back by 5 bases and J by 1 base. This CDR3 has 15 residues. Germline V gene data show CDR1 as SGHAT and CDR2 as FQNNGV. CDR3 loop: CASSPWTGTSYEQYF. DNA for the CDR3: TGTGCCAGCAGCCCATGGACAGGGACGTCCTACGAGCAGTACTTC.

The rearrangement uses TRBV7-3 and TRBJ2-1; 11 positions agree with TRBD2. Per germline, CDR1 SGHTA and CDR2 FQGTGA. The length of the CDR3 is 17 residues. V dropped 1 base and J dropped 7; count of bases not matched to a gene: 9. Written as DNA, the CDR3 is TGTGCCAGCAGCTTAATCGAGGCTAGCGGGAGGTTGAATGAGCAGTTCTTC. It yields the protein CASSLIEASGRLNEQFF.

Points on this clone: Compared with germline, one end of the junction differs, possibly owing to a read error. This chain connects TRBV19 to TRBJ2-2; TRBD2 agrees at 8 bases. The CDR3 is 15 amino acids. CDR1 and CDR2 from the germline V gene are LNHDA and SQIVND (reference sequence). The CDR3 region is CASSRAGAAAGGLFF. The CDR3 DNA reads as TGTGCCAGTAGTCGAGCGGGAGCCGCCGCCGGGGGGCTGTTTTTT.

The J gene is TRBJ1-5, the V gene TRBV28; weak D call: TRBD1 (5 bases). Germline V lookup: CDR1 MDHEN, CDR2 SYDVKM. V dropped 5 bases and J dropped 0 bases, with 20 bases sitting between them. This CDR3 has 18 residues. DNA for the CDR3: TGTGCCAGCAGTCCACGTGGCGGGGCCGAATATAGCAATCAGCCCCAGCATTTT. Protein sequence: CASSPRGGAEYSNQPQHF.

The V gene is TRBV10-3, the J gene TRBJ1-3; perhaps TRBD1 as D (5 bases). This CDR3 is 15 amino acids long. Trimming left V 0 bases short and J 0 bases short, with 6 bases between. Germline CDR1 reads ENHRY; CDR2 reads SYGVKD. CDR3 nucleotide sequence: TGTGCCATCAGTGAGTCGGGGGGCTCTGGAAACACCATATATTTT. Its translation: CAISESGGSGNTIYF.

This chain uses TRBV28 with TRBJ1-2; a possible D gene is TRBD1 (6 bases). The V gene lost 7 bases and the J gene lost 4 bases, with 19 bases spanning the gap. In germline, CDR1 is MDHEN, CDR2 SYDVKM. The CDR3 runs to 15 residues. The CDR3, as DNA: TGTGCCAGCACCACTGGGGGGGGGCATAGCTATGGCTACACCTTC. Translation gives CASTTGGGHSYGYTF.

This chain connects TRBV6-1 to TRBJ1-2; no firm D call. The CDR3 has 15 amino acids. Trimming cost V 0 bases and J 8 bases, with 16 bases left between them. Germline CDR1 reads MNHNS; CDR2 reads SASEGT. CDR3 bases: TGTGCCAGCAGTGAAGCGAGGGCAACCCCAGGCGGCTACACCTTC. Its protein product is CASSEARATPGGYTF.

The chain recombines TRBV2 with TRBJ2-7; the match to TRBD2 covers 9 bases. The length of the CDR3 is 15 residues. After removal of 6 bases from V and 0 bases from J, the junction contained 6 bases not matched to a gene. Germline V gene data show CDR1 as SNHLY and CDR2 as FYNNEI. The CDR3 nucleotides are TGTGCCAGCAGCGGGACTAGCAAGAGCTCCTACGAGCAGTACTTC. This encodes CASSGTSKSSYEQYF. Full variable domain (missing parts from reference TRBV2 and TRBJ2-7): EPEVTQTPSHQVTQMGQEVILRCVPISNHLYFYWYRQILGQKVEFLVSFYNNEISEKSEIFDDQFSVERPDGSNFTLKIRSTKLEDSAMYFCASSGTSKSSYEQYFGPGTRLTVT.

V and J are TRBV9 and TRBJ2-3; 9 bases agree with TRBD1. The CDR3 is 14 residues long. Germline V gives CDR1 SGDLS, CDR2 YYNGEE. With 6 bases clipped from V and 5 bases from J, the junction kept 7 bases outside the gene matches. Written as DNA, the CDR3 is TGTGCCAGCACACAGGGGGCATCTTTAGATACGCAGTATTTT. Its translation: CASTQGASLDTQYF.

There are a few counts of this clone. One junction end disagrees with the germline gene, perhaps due to a read error. The chain recombines TRBV5-6 with TRBJ1-1, with 9 bases lining up with TRBD1. CDR1 is SGHDT, CDR2 YYEEEE, per germline. This CDR3 region has 14 residues. The CDR3 DNA sequence: TGTGCCAGCAGCGTACAGGGGGCCGGGTTCGTGACTCGGTTT. It is translated as CASSVQGAGFVTRF.